Reported below is one T cell receptor beta chain. This sample includes further DNA sequences coding for the same CDR3. The repertoire was sequenced with immunoSEQ multiplex PCR; TCRdb's copy has only in-frame clones and lacks some. Here the sample spans fewer than 130,000 clones, 70% to 90% being singletons. This entry belongs to a study of control samples from healthy donors and cancer patients. This CDR3 has 13 residues. V was pared by 8 bases and J by 2 bases, with 16 bases between. Germline V CDR1 and CDR2: SQVTM, ANQGSEA. The clonotype comes from a woman aged 55-75 years with lung cancer. Source material: PBMCs. The chain recombines TRBV29-1 with TRBJ2-7; tentative D call: TRBD1 (5 bases). The CDR3 DNA reads as TGCAGCCTCTATCAGGGTCGCCCCTACGAGCAGTACTTC. Protein: CSLYQGRPYEQYF.